The rows below give T cell receptor beta chains drawn from one sample of a study of blood T cell repertoires in COVID-19. Measured with immunoSEQ multiplex PCR; TCRdb has only the in-frame clones, and not every one. In the table there are about half a million clones, 80% to 90% of which are singletons. The sample taken for sequencing was peripheral blood. These receptors were collected from a human donor in a cohort sampled during active COVID-19. The CDR3 runs from the conserved cysteine through the conserved F or W. A D gene is named only where the DNA matches it firmly. Part of the rows lack a size; the others show once, few, many or a class for expanded clones.

v_gene	abundance	d_gene	len	j_gene	CDR3aa	CDR3nt
TRBV6-5	once	NA	13	TRBJ2-7	CASRGRGFYEQYF	TGTGCCAGCAGAGGCAGGGGATTCTACGAGCAGTACTTC
TRBV30	NA	NA	12	TRBJ2-7	CAWRLPGVEQYF	TGTGCCTGGAGGTTACCCGGGGTCGAGCAGTACTTC
TRBV6-5	NA	NA	14	TRBJ2-7	CASSYDPTRNEQYF	TGTGCCAGCAGTTACGATCCAACTAGAAACGAGCAGTACTTC
TRBV5-4	NA	NA	14	TRBJ2-5	CASSKWANQETQYF	TGTGCCAGCAGCAAGTGGGCGAATCAAGAGACCCAGTACTTC
TRBV6-5	few	NA	14	TRBJ1-4	CASTTRPENEKLFF	TGTGCCAGCACGACTAGGCCGGAAAATGAAAAACTGTTTTTT
TRBV28	NA	TRBD1	21	TRBJ1-3	CASRGRPLPGQGAPSGNTIYF	TGTGCCAGCAGGGGACGACCTCTTCCGGGACAGGGGGCTCCCTCTGGAAACACCATATATTTT
TRBV6-1	NA	NA	15	TRBJ2-7	CASSEYRVPSDEQYF	TGTGCCAGCAGTGAATACAGGGTTCCGTCGGACGAGCAGTACTTC
TRBV6-2/TRBV6-3	NA	TRBD2	17	TRBJ2-5	CASSRGTSGSGLETQYF	TGTGCCAGCAGTCGGGGGACTAGCGGGAGTGGGCTGGAGACCCAGTACTTC
TRBV9	few	TRBD1	14	TRBJ1-6	CASSPAGTGSPLHF	TGTGCCAGCAGCCCGGCCGGGACAGGGTCACCCCTCCACTTT
TRBV7-2	NA	NA	16	TRBJ2-7	CASSLGVSGLTREQYF	TGTGCCAGCAGCTTAGGGGTTAGCGGATTGACGAGGGAGCAGTACTTC
TRBV7-3	NA	NA	15	TRBJ2-7	CASSPQLGPAYEQYF	TGTGCCAGCAGCCCCCAGCTGGGGCCCGCATACGAGCAGTACTTC
TRBV5-1	NA	TRBD2	16	TRBJ2-2	CASSLPLAGGDGELFF	TGCGCCAGCAGCTTGCCGCTAGCGGGAGGGGACGGGGAGCTGTTTTTT
TRBV27	NA	NA	15	TRBJ1-1	CASSPLGELGTEAFF	TGTGCCAGCAGCCCCCTAGGTGAGTTGGGCACTGAAGCTTTCTTT
TRBV15	NA	NA	18	TRBJ2-7	CATSRAHGGRGGGYEQYF	TGTGCCACCAGCAGAGCCCACGGTGGGAGAGGTGGGGGGTACGAGCAGTACTTC
TRBV5-1	NA	NA	17	TRBJ2-6	CASSLGTQASGANVLTF	TGCGCCAGCAGCTTGGGCACTCAAGCCTCTGGGGCCAACGTCCTGACTTTC
TRBV19	NA	TRBD2	13	TRBJ2-7	CATQLAGAGEQYF	TGTGCCACGCAACTAGCGGGAGCGGGAGAGCAGTACTTC
TRBV15	NA	TRBD1	17	TRBJ1-3	CATSRDRGTGQGNTIYF	TGTGCCACCAGCAGAGATAGGGGGACAGGGCAAGGAAACACCATATATTTT
TRBV2	NA	TRBD1	15	TRBJ1-5	CASRAGGAGNQPQHF	TGTGCCAGCAGGGCAGGGGGCGCAGGCAATCAGCCCCAGCATTTT
TRBV11-2	once	NA	14	TRBJ1-4	CASSLGQINEKLFF	TGTGCCAGCAGCTTAGGACAGATTAATGAAAAACTGTTTTTT
TRBV3-1/TRBV3-2	NA	NA	14	TRBJ2-5	CASSQGGGEETQYF	TGTGCCAGCAGCCAAGGGGGGGGCGAGGAGACCCAGTACTTC
TRBV7-2	NA	NA	15	TRBJ2-1	CASRQGGGAYNEQFF	TGTGCCAGCAGGCAAGGGGGGGGCGCCTACAATGAGCAGTTCTTC
TRBV6-5	NA	NA	14	TRBJ2-2	CASTRTANTGELFF	TGTGCCAGCACCCGGACAGCTAACACCGGGGAGCTGTTTTTT
TRBV28	once	TRBD1	14	TRBJ1-5	CASRTGASNQPQHF	TGTGCCAGCAGGACAGGGGCCAGCAATCAGCCCCAGCATTTT
TRBV7-2	NA	NA	16	TRBJ1-2	CASSSSVGTPSRGYTF	TGTGCCAGCAGCTCCTCTGTGGGGACTCCAAGTAGGGGCTACACCTTC
TRBV11-3	NA	TRBD1	15	TRBJ1-1	CASSLEGQMNTEAFF	TGTGCCAGCAGCTTAGAGGGACAGATGAACACTGAAGCTTTCTTT
TRBV15	NA	NA	13	TRBJ2-3	CATSRRKQDTQYF	TGTGCCACCAGCAGACGAAAACAAGATACGCAGTATTTT
TRBV9	NA	TRBD2	16	TRBJ2-3	CASSPGLAGATDTQYF	TGTGCCAGCAGCCCAGGACTAGCGGGGGCCACAGATACGCAGTATTTT
TRBV4-3	NA	NA	13	TRBJ2-1	CASSQGRRNEQFF	TGCGCCAGCAGCCAAGGGAGACGCAATGAGCAGTTCTTC
TRBV7-5	NA	NA	15	TRBJ2-2	CARLLGGQGDGELFF	TGTGCCAGGTTATTAGGGGGACAGGGGGACGGGGAGCTGTTTTTT
TRBV7-3	NA	NA	15	TRBJ2-7	CASSLSYGLSHEQYF	TGTGCCAGCAGCTTAAGTTACGGTCTATCCCACGAGCAGTACTTC
TRBV3-1/TRBV3-2	NA	TRBD1	17	TRBJ1-2	CASSQGPGQGLNYGYTF	TGTGCCAGCAGCCAAGGCCCGGGACAGGGCTTGAACTATGGCTACACCTTC
TRBV28	NA	NA	15	TRBJ2-2	CASSIRGMGAGELFF	TGTGCCAGCAGTATAAGGGGAATGGGTGCCGGGGAGCTGTTTTTT
TRBV5-4	once	NA	13	TRBJ2-5	CASSLDLKETQYF	TGTGCCAGCAGCTTGGACTTAAAAGAGACCCAGTACTTC